A selection of T cell receptor beta chains follows, all from one sample in a study of OX40 agonist ivuxolimab in advanced cancers. Generated by immunoSEQ multiplex PCR, the TCRdb table keeps only in-frame clones and is missing some. The sample includes almost 70,000 clones, around four fifths of them seen just once. The sample was CD4+ or CD8+ T cells sorted from blood, taken in a trial of the OX40 agonist ivuxolimab. The receptors come from an adult with an advanced solid tumor such as melanoma, head and neck, liver or kidney cancer. The CDR3 runs from the conserved cysteine through the conserved F or W. D genes are given only for firm matches. Not every row has a clone size; where given, it reads once, few, many or a size class.

v_gene: TRBV19; d_gene: TRBD1; j_gene: TRBJ1-4; abundance: once; CDR3nt: TGTGCCAGTAGTATGGCAGGGACAGGGCTTAATGAAAAACTGTTTTTT; CDR3aa: CASSMAGTGLNEKLFF
v_gene: TRBV11-3; d_gene: .; j_gene: TRBJ2-1; abundance: .; CDR3nt: TGTGCCAGCAGCTTAGTCGCCGGGAGTATGGATGAGCAGTTCTTC; CDR3aa: CASSLVAGSMDEQFF
v_gene: TRBV6-5; d_gene: .; j_gene: TRBJ2-5; abundance: once; CDR3nt: TGTGCCAGCACCCAGTCTCCGGGCCAAGAGACCCAGTACTTC; CDR3aa: CASTQSPGQETQYF
v_gene: TRBV19; d_gene: .; j_gene: TRBJ2-1; abundance: many; CDR3nt: TGTGCCAGTAGTCCTCGGGGCGCCAATGAGCAGTTCTTC; CDR3aa: CASSPRGANEQFF
v_gene: TRBV2; d_gene: .; j_gene: TRBJ1-3; abundance: .; CDR3nt: TGTGCCAGCAGTGAAGAAGGGTCCCCCGGCACCATATATTTT; CDR3aa: CASSEEGSPGTIYF
v_gene: TRBV27; d_gene: TRBD2; j_gene: TRBJ2-5; abundance: once; CDR3nt: TGTGCCAGCAGTTTATCCTCTAGCGGGAGCGGGGGCGCCGGTGAGACCCAGTACTTC; CDR3aa: CASSLSSSGSGGAGETQYF
v_gene: TRBV4-2; d_gene: .; j_gene: TRBJ2-1; abundance: .; CDR3nt: TGTGCCAGCAGCCAAGACCCGACAGCGAAGCAGTTCTTC; CDR3aa: CASSQDPTAKQFF
v_gene: TRBV28; d_gene: .; j_gene: TRBJ1-1; abundance: .; CDR3nt: TGTGCCAGCACTGAAGGTCTCATGAACACTGAAGCTTTCTTT; CDR3aa: CASTEGLMNTEAFF
v_gene: TRBV30; d_gene: TRBD1; j_gene: TRBJ2-7; abundance: .; CDR3nt: TGTGCCTGGGCCCGGACAGGGGGCTACGAGCAGTACTTC; CDR3aa: CAWARTGGYEQYF
v_gene: TRBV5-4; d_gene: .; j_gene: TRBJ1-2; abundance: .; CDR3nt: TGTGCCAGCAGCTTGAGTGGGGAAGGCAGGAAAAACTATGGCTACACCTTC; CDR3aa: CASSLSGEGRKNYGYTF
v_gene: TRBV5-1; d_gene: TRBD1; j_gene: TRBJ1-2; abundance: once; CDR3nt: TGCGCCAGCAGCCCGGACAGGGGACCCGCTAACTATGGCTACACCTTC; CDR3aa: CASSPDRGPANYGYTF
v_gene: TRBV19; d_gene: .; j_gene: TRBJ1-4; abundance: .; CDR3nt: TGTGCCACCGCCGGGGGTTTTAATGAAAAACTGTTTTTT; CDR3aa: CATAGGFNEKLFF
v_gene: TRBV9; d_gene: TRBD1; j_gene: TRBJ2-1; abundance: .; CDR3nt: TGTGCCAGCAGCGTATCACAGGGGGGTGAGCAGTTCTTC; CDR3aa: CASSVSQGGEQFF
v_gene: TRBV7-2; d_gene: TRBD2; j_gene: TRBJ2-7; abundance: .; CDR3nt: TGTGCCAGCAGCTTAGTCGGGACTAGCGGGACCGAGCAGTACTTC; CDR3aa: CASSLVGTSGTEQYF
v_gene: TRBV19; d_gene: TRBD1; j_gene: TRBJ1-1; abundance: few; CDR3nt: TGTGCCAGTAGTATGCCCCAGGGGGGGCCGAACACTGAAGCTTTCTTT; CDR3aa: CASSMPQGGPNTEAFF
v_gene: TRBV9; d_gene: TRBD1; j_gene: TRBJ2-2; abundance: .; CDR3nt: TGTGCCAGCAGCGTAGCCACAGGGGGCCCCGGGGAGCTGTTTTTT; CDR3aa: CASSVATGGPGELFF
v_gene: TRBV19; d_gene: .; j_gene: TRBJ1-5; abundance: .; CDR3nt: TGTGCCACCAAGGCCGGGGGGGACGAGCCCCAGCATTTT; CDR3aa: CATKAGGDEPQHF
v_gene: TRBV28; d_gene: .; j_gene: TRBJ1-1; abundance: .; CDR3nt: TGTGCCAGCAGTTTACTAGGGGCGAACACTGAAGCTTTCTTT; CDR3aa: CASSLLGANTEAFF
v_gene: TRBV9; d_gene: TRBD2; j_gene: TRBJ2-1; abundance: .; CDR3nt: TGTGCCAGCAGAGGAGCGGGAGGCGAGCAGTTCTTC; CDR3aa: CASRGAGGEQFF
v_gene: TRBV18; d_gene: .; j_gene: TRBJ1-4; abundance: .; CDR3nt: TGTGCCAGCTCACCAAACCGACAGGCTTCGAATGAAAAACTGTTTTTT; CDR3aa: CASSPNRQASNEKLFF
v_gene: TRBV4-2; d_gene: .; j_gene: TRBJ1-2; abundance: .; CDR3nt: TGTGCCAGCAGCCAAGATGGAGACTCTTATGGCTACACCTTC; CDR3aa: CASSQDGDSYGYTF
v_gene: TRBV6-6; d_gene: .; j_gene: TRBJ1-1; abundance: .; CDR3nt: TGTGCCAGCAGTTCCTGGGGGGGGACGAACACTGAAGCTTTCTTT; CDR3aa: CASSSWGGTNTEAFF
v_gene: TRBV9; d_gene: .; j_gene: TRBJ2-3; abundance: .; CDR3nt: TGTGCCAGCAACCCCTTGACGGCCCCCGTAGATACGCAGTATTTT; CDR3aa: CASNPLTAPVDTQYF
v_gene: TRBV7-9; d_gene: .; j_gene: TRBJ2-6; abundance: .; CDR3nt: TGTGCCAGCAGCTCCGCGGGCCGACAGGGAGCGGGCGGGGCCAACGTCCTGACTTTC; CDR3aa: CASSSAGRQGAGGANVLTF
v_gene: TRBV18; d_gene: .; j_gene: TRBJ1-2; abundance: .; CDR3nt: TGTGCCAGCTCACCCCCGCTGACAGCTAACTATGGCTACACCTTC; CDR3aa: CASSPPLTANYGYTF
v_gene: TRBV5-1; d_gene: TRBD1; j_gene: TRBJ1-2; abundance: .; CDR3nt: TGCGCCAGCAGCTTGGGAGGACAGGGCTCCTATGGCTACACCTTC; CDR3aa: CASSLGGQGSYGYTF
v_gene: TRBV9; d_gene: TRBD2; j_gene: TRBJ2-2; abundance: .; CDR3nt: TGTGCCAGCAGCGCGGGGGGGCACGGGGAGCTGTTTTTT; CDR3aa: CASSAGGHGELFF
v_gene: TRBV19; d_gene: .; j_gene: TRBJ1-5; abundance: .; CDR3nt: TGTGCCAGTAGTGCGTCACAGGGAGGCAATCAGCCCCAGCATTTT; CDR3aa: CASSASQGGNQPQHF
v_gene: TRBV6-4; d_gene: .; j_gene: TRBJ1-2; abundance: .; CDR3nt: TGTGCCAGCAGTGACCCCCGATCTCTCCGACAGACGATCTATGGCTACACCTTC; CDR3aa: CASSDPRSLRQTIYGYTF
v_gene: TRBV7-3; d_gene: .; j_gene: TRBJ2-1; abundance: .; CDR3nt: TGTGCCAGCAGCTCCCTCGGACAGAACAATGAGCAGTTCTTC; CDR3aa: CASSSLGQNNEQFF
v_gene: TRBV10-3; d_gene: TRBD1; j_gene: TRBJ2-5; abundance: .; CDR3nt: TGTGCCATCAGTGAGTCGGGACAGGGAGAGCGGGAGACCCAGTACTTC; CDR3aa: CAISESGQGERETQYF
v_gene: TRBV2; d_gene: .; j_gene: TRBJ2-3; abundance: many; CDR3nt: TGTGCCAGCAGTGGACCATTCACAGATACGCAGTATTTT; CDR3aa: CASSGPFTDTQYF
v_gene: TRBV2; d_gene: .; j_gene: TRBJ1-6; abundance: few; CDR3nt: TGTGCCAGCAGTGAACAGGGTCGTTCCCTCCACTTT; CDR3aa: CASSEQGRSLHF
v_gene: TRBV2; d_gene: .; j_gene: TRBJ1-1; abundance: few; CDR3nt: TGTGCCAGCAGTGAAGAGTTCATGAACACTGAAGCTTTCTTT; CDR3aa: CASSEEFMNTEAFF
v_gene: TRBV6-1; d_gene: .; j_gene: TRBJ2-5; abundance: .; CDR3nt: TGTGCCAGCAGTGAAGGGACCTACCAGACCCAGTACTTC; CDR3aa: CASSEGTYQTQYF
v_gene: TRBV6-5; d_gene: .; j_gene: TRBJ1-1; abundance: .; CDR3nt: TGTGCCAGCAGTTACAGCAACCTGAACACTGAAGCTTTCTTT; CDR3aa: CASSYSNLNTEAFF
v_gene: TRBV5-1; d_gene: .; j_gene: TRBJ2-1; abundance: .; CDR3nt: TGCGCCAGCAGCTTGGACGGGACCTACAATGAGCAGTTCTTC; CDR3aa: CASSLDGTYNEQFF
v_gene: TRBV10-3; d_gene: TRBD1; j_gene: TRBJ2-7; abundance: .; CDR3nt: TGTGCCATCAGTGACAGGGGGTGGCACGAGCAGTACTTC; CDR3aa: CAISDRGWHEQYF
v_gene: TRBV2; d_gene: TRBD2; j_gene: TRBJ2-7; abundance: .; CDR3nt: TGTGCCATCCGGGCTAGCGGAGCCTACGAGCAGTACTTC; CDR3aa: CAIRASGAYEQYF
v_gene: TRBV4-1; d_gene: TRBD1; j_gene: TRBJ1-3; abundance: .; CDR3nt: TGCGCCAGCGGTCGAGGACAGGGCCCTGGAAACACCATATATTTT; CDR3aa: CASGRGQGPGNTIYF
v_gene: TRBV10-3; d_gene: .; j_gene: TRBJ2-5; abundance: .; CDR3nt: TGTGCCATCAGTGGTCGGGGAAGCCAAGAGACCCAGTACTTC; CDR3aa: CAISGRGSQETQYF
v_gene: TRBV30; d_gene: .; j_gene: TRBJ1-1; abundance: .; CDR3nt: TGTGCCTGGAGGGGCCGGGGAACTGAAGCTTTCTTT; CDR3aa: CAWRGRGTEAFF
v_gene: TRBV5-6; d_gene: .; j_gene: TRBJ2-1; abundance: .; CDR3nt: TGTGCCAGCAGCTTGGTGGTAGGCAGCTCCTACAATGAGCAGTTCTTC; CDR3aa: CASSLVVGSSYNEQFF
v_gene: TRBV11-2; d_gene: .; j_gene: TRBJ2-1; abundance: .; CDR3nt: TGTGCCAGCAGCTTAGGAGGGGTCGGGGAGTTCTTC; CDR3aa: CASSLGGVGEFF
v_gene: TRBV6-1; d_gene: .; j_gene: TRBJ2-4; abundance: .; CDR3nt: TGTGCCAGCAGTGAGGGACGGACAGTTGCAAACATTCAGTACTTC; CDR3aa: CASSEGRTVANIQYF
v_gene: TRBV18; d_gene: TRBD2; j_gene: TRBJ2-3; abundance: .; CDR3nt: TGTGCCAGCTCACCCACATTAGCGGGAGGCACAGATACGCAGTATTTT; CDR3aa: CASSPTLAGGTDTQYF
v_gene: TRBV7-3; d_gene: .; j_gene: TRBJ1-1; abundance: few; CDR3nt: TGTGCCAGCAGCTTCGGAGGGAACACTGAAGCTTTCTTT; CDR3aa: CASSFGGNTEAFF
v_gene: TRBV5-1; d_gene: TRBD2; j_gene: TRBJ2-7; abundance: .; CDR3nt: TGCGCCAGCAGCCCCCCCTGGGTAGCGGGAGGCGACGAGCAGTACTTC; CDR3aa: CASSPPWVAGGDEQYF
v_gene: TRBV5-1; d_gene: .; j_gene: TRBJ2-1; abundance: once; CDR3nt: TGCGCCAGCAGCCAAGGGACTTTTGTGAATGAGCAGTTCTTC; CDR3aa: CASSQGTFVNEQFF
v_gene: TRBV18; d_gene: .; j_gene: TRBJ1-1; abundance: .; CDR3nt: TGTGCCAGCTACGAGGGCTACGGGACTGAAGCTTTCTTT; CDR3aa: CASYEGYGTEAFF
v_gene: TRBV19; d_gene: .; j_gene: TRBJ1-5; abundance: .; CDR3nt: TGTGCCAGTAGTACCCTGCCAGGGGCAATTCGACAGCCCCAGCATTTT; CDR3aa: CASSTLPGAIRQPQHF